This T cell receptor (beta chain) was identified during a study of shared clonotypes between healthy human individuals. This clone was found a few times. Both subsets, CD45RA+ naive and CD45RA-negative memory, were split from the CD4+ cells. The CDR3 is 13 residues long. Trimming left V 5 bases short and J 0 bases short, with 7 bases between. CDR1 and CDR2 (germline): SGHAT, FQNNGV. Assay used: immunoSEQ multiplex PCR; TCRdb lists only in-frame clones, some missing. The data contain roughly 1 million clones, approximately 76% of them seen just once; the ten biggest clones take up around 1.5%. V gene TRBV11-2 combines with J gene TRBJ1-1; D is possibly TRBD1 (5 bases). This TCR was recovered from a man between 18 and 29 years old in good health. What was sequenced was memory CD4+ T cells sorted from blood. Subset indicated: CD45RA-negative fraction. In DNA, the CDR3 is TGTGCCAGCAGCCAGGGCCTGAACACTGAAGCTTTCTTT. It is translated as CASSQGLNTEAFF.